This T cell receptor beta chain derives from a study of T cell responses to AZD1222 COVID-19 vaccine. On the study more broadly: Doses given second, at about 4 or about 12 weeks, were pooled.

About this clone: Antigen specificity is unknown.

Findings of the study overall: Mapped onto spike, vaccine-associated CD4 TCRs spanned it and were dominant at 160-218 and 743-854. No repertoire was sampled before or during the peak T cell response, only after it.

This CDR3 is built from 18 residues. Trimming at V came to 3 bases and at J to 4 bases, leaving 14 bases not matched to a gene. The germline V gene has CDR1 SGHRS and CDR2 YFSETQ. The method was immunoSEQ multiplex PCR; TCRdb's version includes in-frame clones alone and lacks a portion of them. The sample consists of around 180,000 clones, 80% to 90% of them appearing once. The receptor was isolated from an adult in good health. J is TRBJ2-3 and V is TRBV5-1, with 10 bases aligning to TRBD1. This sample comprised peripheral blood, obtained on day 0 of AZD1222 vaccination. The CDR3 DNA sequence: TGCGCCAGCAGCTCACTTGACAGGGGGCGAAGGAAGTCAGATACGCAGTATTTT. Encoded protein: CASSSLDRGRRKSDTQYF.